The subject of this entry is one TCR beta chain. The target antigen is unknown. Germline loops: CDR1 SEHNR, CDR2 FQNEAQ (reference sequence). This CDR3 is 15 amino acids long. Trimming cost V 7 bases and J 4 bases, with 19 bases left between them. The data are from a study of shared clonotypes between healthy human individuals. Study context: Three men and a couple of women, aged 18 to 49, were donors. Study-level results: Since donors were few, the genetic and exposure-history diversity represented was limited.

In the study's own analysis: ImmunoSEQ output held junction-only sequences without quality scores, so filtering differed. The protocol was immunoSEQ multiplex PCR, while the TCRdb copy is restricted to in-frame clones and leaves out a portion. That table is the source of V, J and clone size, and D and trimming were worked out from the DNA. The sample comprises 400,000 to 600,000 clones, about four fifths of which are singletons, and approximately 13% rests with the top ten. The receptor was derived from a woman in her 40s in good health. Some clones in this sample may be carry-over from other donors' samples. This rearrangement joins TRBV7-9 to TRBJ1-1, with TRBD1 as a possible D gene (6 bases). The sequencing sample was made of PBMCs. CDR3 coding DNA: TGTGCCAGCATACAGGGCGCCTCCCGGACCACTGAAGCTTTCTTT. Its translation: CASIQGASRTTEAFF.